This T cell receptor beta chain came from a study of cytomegalovirus exposure and HLA in healthy donors. Remarks on this clone: The target antigen is unknown.

V lost 3 bases and J lost 0, with 15 bases in between. Looked up from germline, CDR1 is SGDLS and CDR2 is YYNGEE. The CDR3 has 17 residues. Points from the study as a whole: HLA alleles were associated with 16,000 or so TCR beta sequences in a later analysis at 0.05 false discovery rate. In vitro, a few CMV-associated chains proved specific for CMV antigens.

In the PCR, 60 Vbeta and 13 Jbeta primers were used. Profiled with immunoSEQ multiplex PCR; TCRdb holds only in-frame clones, not every one. The table shows around 150,000 clones, with approximately 85% occurring only once. The rearrangement joins TRBV9 to TRBJ2-2; possibly TRBD1 for D (6 bases). This receptor was taken from a man between 18 and 35 years old in good health and CMV-seropositive. The source material was PBMCs. The CDR3 bases are TGTGCCAGCAGCGCCTATCTCAGGGGCGCGAACACCGGGGAGCTGTTTTTT. Protein: CASSAYLRGANTGELFF.